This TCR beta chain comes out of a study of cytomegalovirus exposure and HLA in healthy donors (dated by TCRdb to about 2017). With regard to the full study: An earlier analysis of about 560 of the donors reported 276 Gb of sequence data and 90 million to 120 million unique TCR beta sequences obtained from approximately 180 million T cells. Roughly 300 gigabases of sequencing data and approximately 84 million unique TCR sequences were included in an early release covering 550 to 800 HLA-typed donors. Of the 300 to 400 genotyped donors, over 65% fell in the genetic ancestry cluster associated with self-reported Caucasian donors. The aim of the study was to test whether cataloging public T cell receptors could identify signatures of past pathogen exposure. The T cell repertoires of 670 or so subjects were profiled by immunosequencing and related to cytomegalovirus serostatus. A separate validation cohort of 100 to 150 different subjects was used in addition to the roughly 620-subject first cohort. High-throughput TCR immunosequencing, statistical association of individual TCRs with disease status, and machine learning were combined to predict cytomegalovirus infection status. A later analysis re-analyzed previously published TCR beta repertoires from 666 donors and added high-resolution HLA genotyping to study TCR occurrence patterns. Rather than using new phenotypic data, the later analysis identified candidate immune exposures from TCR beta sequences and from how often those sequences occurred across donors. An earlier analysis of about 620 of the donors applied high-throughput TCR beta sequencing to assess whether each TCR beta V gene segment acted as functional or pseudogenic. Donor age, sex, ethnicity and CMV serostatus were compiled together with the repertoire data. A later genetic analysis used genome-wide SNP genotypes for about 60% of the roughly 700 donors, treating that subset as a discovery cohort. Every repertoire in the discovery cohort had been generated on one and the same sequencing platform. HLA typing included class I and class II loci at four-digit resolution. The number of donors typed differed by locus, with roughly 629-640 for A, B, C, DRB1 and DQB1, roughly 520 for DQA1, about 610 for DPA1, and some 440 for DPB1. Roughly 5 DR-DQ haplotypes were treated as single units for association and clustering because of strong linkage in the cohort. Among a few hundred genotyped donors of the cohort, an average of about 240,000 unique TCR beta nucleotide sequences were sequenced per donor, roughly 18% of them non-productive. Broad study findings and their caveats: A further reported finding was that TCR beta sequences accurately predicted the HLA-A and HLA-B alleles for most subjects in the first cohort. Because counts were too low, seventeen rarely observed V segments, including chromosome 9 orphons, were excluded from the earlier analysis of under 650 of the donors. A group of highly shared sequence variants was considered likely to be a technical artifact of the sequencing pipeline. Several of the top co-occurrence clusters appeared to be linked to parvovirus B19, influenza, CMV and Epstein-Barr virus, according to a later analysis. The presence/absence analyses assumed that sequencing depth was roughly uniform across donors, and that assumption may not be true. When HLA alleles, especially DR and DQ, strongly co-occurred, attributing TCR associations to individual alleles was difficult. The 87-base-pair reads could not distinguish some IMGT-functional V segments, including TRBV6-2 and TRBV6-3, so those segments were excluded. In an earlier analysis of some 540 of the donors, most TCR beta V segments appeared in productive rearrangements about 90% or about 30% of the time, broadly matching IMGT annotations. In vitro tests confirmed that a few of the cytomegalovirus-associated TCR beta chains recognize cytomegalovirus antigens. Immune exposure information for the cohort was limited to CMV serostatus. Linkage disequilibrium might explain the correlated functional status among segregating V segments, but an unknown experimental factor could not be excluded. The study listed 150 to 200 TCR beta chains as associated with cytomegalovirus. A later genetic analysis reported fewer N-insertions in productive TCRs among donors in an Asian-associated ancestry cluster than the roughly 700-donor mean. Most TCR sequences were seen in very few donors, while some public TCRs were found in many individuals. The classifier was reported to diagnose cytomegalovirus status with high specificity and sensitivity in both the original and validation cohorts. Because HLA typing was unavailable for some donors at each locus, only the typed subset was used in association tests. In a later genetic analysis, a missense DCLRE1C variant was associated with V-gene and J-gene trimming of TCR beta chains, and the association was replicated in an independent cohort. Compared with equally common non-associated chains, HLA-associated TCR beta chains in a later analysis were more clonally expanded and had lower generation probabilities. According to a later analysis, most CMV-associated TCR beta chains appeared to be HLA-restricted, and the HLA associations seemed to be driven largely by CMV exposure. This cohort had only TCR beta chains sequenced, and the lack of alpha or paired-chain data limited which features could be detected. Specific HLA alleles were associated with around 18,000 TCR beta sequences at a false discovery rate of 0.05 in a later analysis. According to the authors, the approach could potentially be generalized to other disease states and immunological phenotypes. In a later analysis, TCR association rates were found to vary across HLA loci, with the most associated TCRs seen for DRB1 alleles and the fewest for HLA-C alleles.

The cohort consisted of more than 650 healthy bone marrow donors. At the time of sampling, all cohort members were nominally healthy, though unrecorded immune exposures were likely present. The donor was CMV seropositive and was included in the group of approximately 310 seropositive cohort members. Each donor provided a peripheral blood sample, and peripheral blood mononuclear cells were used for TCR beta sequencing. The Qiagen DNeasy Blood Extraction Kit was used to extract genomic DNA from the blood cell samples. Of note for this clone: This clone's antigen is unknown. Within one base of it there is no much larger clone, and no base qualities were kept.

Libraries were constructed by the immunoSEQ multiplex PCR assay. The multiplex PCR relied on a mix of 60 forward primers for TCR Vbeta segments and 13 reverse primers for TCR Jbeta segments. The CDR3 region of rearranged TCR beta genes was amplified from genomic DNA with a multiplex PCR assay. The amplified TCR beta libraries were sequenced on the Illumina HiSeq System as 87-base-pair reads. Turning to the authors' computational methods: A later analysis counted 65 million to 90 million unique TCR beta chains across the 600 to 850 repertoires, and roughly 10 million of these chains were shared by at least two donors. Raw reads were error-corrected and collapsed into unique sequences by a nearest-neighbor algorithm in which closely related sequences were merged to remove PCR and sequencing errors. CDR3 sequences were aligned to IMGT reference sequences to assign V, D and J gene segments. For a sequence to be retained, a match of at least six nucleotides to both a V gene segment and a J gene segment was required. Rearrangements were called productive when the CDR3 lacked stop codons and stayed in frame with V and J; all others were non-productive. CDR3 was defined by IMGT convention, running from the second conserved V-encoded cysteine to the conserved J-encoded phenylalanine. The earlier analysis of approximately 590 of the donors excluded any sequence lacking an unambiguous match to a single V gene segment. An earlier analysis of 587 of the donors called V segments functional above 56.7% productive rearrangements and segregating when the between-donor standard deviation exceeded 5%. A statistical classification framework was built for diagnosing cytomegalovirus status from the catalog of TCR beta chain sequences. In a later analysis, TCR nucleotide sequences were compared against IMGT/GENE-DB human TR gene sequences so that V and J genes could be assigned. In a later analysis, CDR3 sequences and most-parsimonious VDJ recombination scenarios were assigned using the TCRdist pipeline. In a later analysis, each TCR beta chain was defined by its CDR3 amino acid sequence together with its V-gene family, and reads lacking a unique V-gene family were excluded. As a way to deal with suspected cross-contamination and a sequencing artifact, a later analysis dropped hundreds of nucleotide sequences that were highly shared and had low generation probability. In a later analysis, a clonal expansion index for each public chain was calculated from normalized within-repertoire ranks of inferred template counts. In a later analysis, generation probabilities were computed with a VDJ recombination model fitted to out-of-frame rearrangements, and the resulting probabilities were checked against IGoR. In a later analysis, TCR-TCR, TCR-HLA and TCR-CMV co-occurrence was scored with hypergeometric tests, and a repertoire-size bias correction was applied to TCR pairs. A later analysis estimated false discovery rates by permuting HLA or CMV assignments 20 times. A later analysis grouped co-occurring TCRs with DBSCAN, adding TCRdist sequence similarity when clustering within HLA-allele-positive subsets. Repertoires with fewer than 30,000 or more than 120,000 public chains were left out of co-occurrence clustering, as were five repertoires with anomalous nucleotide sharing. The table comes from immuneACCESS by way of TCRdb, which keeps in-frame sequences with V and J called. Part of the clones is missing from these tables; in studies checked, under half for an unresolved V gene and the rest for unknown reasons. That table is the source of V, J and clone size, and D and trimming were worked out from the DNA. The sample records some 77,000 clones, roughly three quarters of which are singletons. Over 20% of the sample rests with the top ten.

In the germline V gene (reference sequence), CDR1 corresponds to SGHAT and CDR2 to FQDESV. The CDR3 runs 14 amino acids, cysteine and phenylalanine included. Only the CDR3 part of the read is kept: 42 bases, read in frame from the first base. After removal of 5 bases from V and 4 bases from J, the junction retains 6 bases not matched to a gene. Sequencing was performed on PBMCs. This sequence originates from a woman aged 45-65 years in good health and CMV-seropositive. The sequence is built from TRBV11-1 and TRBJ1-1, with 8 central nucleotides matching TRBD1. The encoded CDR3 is CASSAQGGVTEAFF. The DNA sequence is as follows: TGTGCCAGCAGCGCACAGGGGGGGGTCACTGAAGCTTTCTTT. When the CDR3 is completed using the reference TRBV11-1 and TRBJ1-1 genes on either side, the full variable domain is EAEVAQSPRYKITEKSQAVAFWCDPISGHATLYWYRQILGQGPELLVQFQDESVVDDSQLPKDRFSAERLKGVDSTLKIQPAELGDSAMYLCASSAQGGVTEAFFGQGTRLTVV.